The clone carrying this T cell receptor (beta chain) was detected ten times or more. Noted time point: persistent/refractory GD, antithyroid drugs over 5 years with positive TRAb. After RNA was extracted from PBMCs, the TCR library was made from it. Recruitment took place at an endocrinology department in Xi'an, China. Sequencing libraries for TCR beta were prepared with iRepertoire HTBI primers and Arm-PCR of CDR3 regions. TCRdb reanalysed the multiplex PCR reads using MiXCR and keeps one entry per CDR3 protein. Of around 400,000 distinct CDR3 sequences in the sample, roughly 25% are singletons; the top ten hold approximately 30%. The sample originates from a study of regulatory T cells in long-lasting Graves disease. Study details: More than 5 years of antithyroid drugs with positive TSH receptor antibodies defined persistent Graves' disease.

V dropped 1 base and J dropped 0 bases, with 13 bases sitting between them. From germline, CDR1 is SNHLY and CDR2 FYNNEI. The CDR3 loop spans 17 amino acids. The TCR originated in a woman aged 40 to 55 with Graves disease. The source was peripheral blood mononuclear cells (PBMCs), collected when the disease was refractory, from a patient treated with antithyroid drugs. This chain connects TRBV2 to TRBJ2-1, with D possibly TRBD1 on 7 matching bases. CDR3 protein: CASSEGAGGSSYNEQFF. The CDR3 DNA reads as TGTGCCAGCAGTGAAGGGGCAGGGGGGAGCTCCTACAATGAGCAGTTCTTC.